These 14 T cell receptor beta chains came from one sample sequenced in a study of cytomegalovirus exposure and HLA in healthy donors. The PCR was carried out with 60 Vbeta primers and 13 Jbeta primers. Data came from immunoSEQ multiplex PCR; TCRdb stores just in-frame clones and leaves some out. Found here are 97,000 or so clones, 70% to 80% of them singletons; the top ten hold roughly 8.9%. Material for sequencing was PBMCs. Receptors originate from a male donor in good health and CMV-seropositive.

CDR3 in DNA: TGTGCCAGCAGCAGGACGGGAATTAGCAATCAGCCCCAGCATTTT. Protein product: CASSRTGISNQPQHF. The rearrangement joins TRBV6-5 to TRBJ1-5; D is uncertain. Germline V gives CDR1 MNHEY, CDR2 SVGAGI. V lost 6 bases and J 0 bases, leaving 12 bases between the germline ends. The CDR3 length is 15 residues.

This clone was recorded only once. The chain employs TRBV5-4 and TRBJ1-2; possible D gene TRBD1, 6 bases. The CDR3 sequence is 12 residues long. V shed 5 bases and J shed 8 bases, with 13 bases lying between them. CDR1 SGHNT and CDR2 YYREEE come from the germline V gene (reference sequence). CDR3 in amino acids: CASSYRDLGYTF. As DNA, the CDR3 is TGTGCCAGCAGTTACAGGGATCTCGGCTACACCTTC.

This chain uses TRBV28 with TRBJ2-6; TRBD2 matches at 10 bases. CDR3 length equals 19 residues. Germline CDR1 and CDR2: MDHEN and SYDVKM. Unmatched junction bases numbered 13, after V lost 6 bases and J lost 2 bases. CDR3 bases: TGTGCCAGCAGCTCCCCCTGGACTAGCGGAGAGGCTGGGGCCAACGTCCTGACTTTC. Its protein product is CASSSPWTSGEAGANVLTF. Based on the CDR3 plus reference TRBV28 and TRBJ2-6, the full variable domain is DVKVTQSSRYLVKRTGEKVFLECVQDMDHENMFWYRQDPGLGLRLIYFSYDVKMKEKGDIPEGYSVSREKKERFSLILESASTNQTSMYLCASSSPWTSGEAGANVLTFGAGSRLTVL.

This clone has more than one count but fewer than ten. The V and J genes are TRBV7-2 and TRBJ2-1; 12 bases align to TRBD2. CDR1 is SGHTA, CDR2 FQGNSA, per germline. The CDR3 extends over 17 amino acids. With V trimmed by 2 bases and J by 9 bases, 11 bases remained unmatched. The CDR3 bases are TGTGCCAGCAGCTTAAGGACTAGCGGGATAGGAGTCGGTGAGCAGTTCTTC. As protein: CASSLRTSGIGVGEQFF.

There are a few counts of this clone. This chain links TRBV7-8 with TRBJ2-7; 10 nucleotides match TRBD2. This CDR3 contains 16 residues. Germline trimming cut 5 bases from V and 3 bases from J; bases unmatched to any gene: 10. CDR1 SGHVS and CDR2 FQNEAQ come from the germline V gene. Written as DNA, the CDR3 is TGTGCCAGCAGCGGTTCCGGGACTAGCGCCATCTACGAGCAGTACTTC. Protein sequence: CASSGSGTSAIYEQYF.

J is TRBJ2-5 and V is TRBV19; 9 bases are a match to TRBD2. Germline V gene data show CDR1 as LNHDA and CDR2 as SQIVND (reference sequence). The CDR3 runs 13 residues. Germline trimming cut 7 bases from V and 4 bases from J; bases unmatched to any gene: 4. CDR3 residues: CASTDSGRETQYF. Written as DNA, the CDR3 is TGTGCCAGTACCGATAGCGGGAGAGAGACCCAGTACTTC.

Here the CDR3 DNA reads TGTGCCAGCAGCTTGGGACAGACCAACACTGAAGCTTTCTTT. Translation: CASSLGQTNTEAFF. The chain carries TRBV7-6 and TRBJ1-1; TRBD1 matches at 7 bases. The CDR3 is 14 amino acids. Losses at the gene ends were 3 bases for V and 2 bases for J; bases not matched to a gene: 3. CDR1 SGHVS and CDR2 FNYEAQ come from the germline V gene.

The rearrangement links TRBV27 to TRBJ2-5; D might be TRBD1 (6 bases). The better agreement between TRBJ2-7 and the DNA end casts doubt on the J call. Germline V CDR1 and CDR2: MNHEY, SMNVEV (reference sequence). The CDR3 loop spans 13 amino acids. Here the CDR3 reads CASSFSRGYEQYF. CDR3 bases: TGTGCCAGCAGTTTTAGCAGGGGCTACGAGCAGTACTTC.

This clone was seen more than once but under ten times. This chain uses TRBV29-1 with TRBJ2-5; 8 nucleotides match TRBD2. The CDR3 extends over 13 amino acids. Germline V lookup: CDR1 SQVTM, CDR2 ANQGSEA. The V segment lost 4 bases and the J segment 5 bases; nucleotides outside the gene matches: 6. CDR3 sequence reads: CSVAGGWGETQYF. The CDR3 coding sequence is TGCAGCGTTGCGGGGGGGTGGGGGGAGACCCAGTACTTC.

The J gene is TRBJ2-5, the V gene TRBV11-2, with TRBD2 identical over 8 bases. Germline V lookup: CDR1 SGHAT, CDR2 FQNNGV. This CDR3 spans 13 amino acids. Trimming removed 5 bases from V and 5 bases from J; junction bases left unmatched: 4. This CDR3 reads CASSPPGGETQYF. The CDR3 bases are TGTGCCAGCAGCCCGCCGGGGGGGGAGACCCAGTACTTC.

This rearrangement joins TRBV28 to TRBJ1-2; D is ambiguous. Looked up from germline, CDR1 is MDHEN and CDR2 is SYDVKM. The CDR3 covers 13 residues. Trimming pared 2 bases from V and 4 bases from J, leaving 8 bases between. CDR3 in amino acids: CASSLDGGYGYTF. CDR3 DNA sequence: TGTGCCAGCAGTTTAGACGGAGGCTATGGCTACACCTTC.

The chain couples TRBV28 to TRBJ1-6; 12 bases match TRBD1. This CDR3 contains 17 residues. The V gene end was trimmed by 5 bases and the J gene end by 7 bases; junction bases not matched to a gene: 9. The germline gives CDR1 MDHEN, CDR2 SYDVKM. CDR3 in DNA: TGTGCCAGCAGTCAACCGGGACAGGGGGCTGGGAATTCACCCCTCCACTTT. Translated: CASSQPGQGAGNSPLHF.

This clone was seen a handful of times. The chain links TRBV10-3 to TRBJ1-2, with TRBD1 identical over 7 bases. V lost 3 bases and J lost 3; bases outside the gene matches: 1. The CDR3 runs 13 residues. CDR1 is ENHRY and CDR2 is SYGVKD in the germline V gene. CDR3 coding DNA: TGTGCCATCAGTGAAGGGGGCGACTATGGCTACACCTTC. This encodes CAISEGGDYGYTF.

The chain links TRBV29-1 to TRBJ1-1; D is perhaps TRBD1 (5 bases). Germline V gene data show CDR1 as SQVTM and CDR2 as ANQGSEA. V was shortened by 7 bases and J by 3 bases, with 15 bases between the two germline ends. The CDR3 is made up of 13 amino acids. CDR3 DNA sequence: TGCAGCGGGAAGGGGAATCCGGACACTGAAGCTTTCTTT. This encodes CSGKGNPDTEAFF.